The 5 T cell receptor beta chains below come from one sample, sequenced in a study of chemoradiotherapy in HPV16-positive cancers. Sequencing was performed with immunoSEQ multiplex PCR; in TCRdb, only in-frame clones are kept and a portion is missing. Here the sample spans about 17,000 clones, 85% to 95% being singletons. The sequencing here drew on blood, taken from a patient who underwent chemoradiotherapy. Receptors originate from a human donor with HPV-associated anogenital cancer.

This chain links TRBV29-1 with TRBJ1-1; unclear D gene. This CDR3 has 11 amino acids. V was pared by 7 bases and J by 2 bases, with 8 bases between. Germline assignment: CDR1 SQVTM and CDR2 ANQGSEA. CDR3 protein: CSAPVNTEAFF. The CDR3 bases are TGCAGCGCCCCGGTTAACACTGAAGCTTTCTTT.

This clone has only a few counts. The rearrangement uses TRBV2 and TRBJ1-2; maybe TRBD1 (5 bases). The CDR3 length is 16 residues. Looked up from germline, CDR1 is SNHLY and CDR2 is FYNNEI. Trimming removed 3 bases at V and 4 bases at J, with 18 bases between. CDR3 coding DNA: TGTGCCAGCAGTGAGAATGGACACCCTAGCCCCTATGGCTACACCTTC. Its protein is CASSENGHPSPYGYTF.

CDR3 in amino acids: CASSPRTGGASAGGYTF. The CDR3, as DNA: TGCGCCAGCAGCCCCCGGACAGGGGGCGCCTCGGCCGGCGGCTACACCTTC. The rearrangement links TRBV5-1 to TRBJ1-2; 11 nucleotides agree with TRBD1. Looked up from germline, CDR1 is SGHRS and CDR2 is YFSETQ. V shed 4 bases, J shed 8 bases, and the junction held 16 bases outside the gene matches. The CDR3 runs 17 residues.

In this sample, this clone turned up once. This chain uses TRBV2 with TRBJ2-6; no firm D call. V dropped 6 bases and J dropped 0 bases, with 9 bases sitting between them. The germline V gene has CDR1 SNHLY and CDR2 FYNNEI. This CDR3 has 15 amino acids. The CDR3 sequence is CASSLLSSGANVLTF. As DNA, the CDR3 is TGTGCCAGCAGCCTCCTAAGCTCTGGGGCCAACGTCCTGACTTTC.

The chain carries TRBV13 and TRBJ2-1; D is possibly TRBD2 (5 bases). Trimming cost V 5 bases and J 5 bases, with 7 bases left between them. The germline CDR1 and CDR2 sequences are PRHDT and FYEKMQ (reference sequence). The CDR3 consists of 12 residues. The chain's CDR3 is CASSRGNNEQFF. DNA for the CDR3: TGTGCCAGCAGCCGAGGGAACAATGAGCAGTTCTTC.